This passage covers 21 T cell receptor beta chains from one sample sequenced in a study of T-cell reconstitution after alpha-beta-depleted transplantation in children. Unique molecular identifiers were incorporated during preparation of the TCRbeta library. MiXCR was run by TCRdb on the PCR reads, yielding one entry per CDR3 protein. The sample includes some 81,000 distinct CDR3 sequences, roughly 14% of them seen just once. Source: PBMCs, mostly from graft donor cells, taken 180 days after TCRalphabeta/CD19-depleted stem cell transplant. All receptors come from a male patient aged 2 to 9 who had a stem cell transplant for acute lymphoblastic leukemia, so the T cells may come from the graft donor.

The chain carries TRBV7-6 and TRBJ2-7; no reliable D call. The V end lost 3 bases, the J end lost 1 base, and 16 bases lay between the germline ends. CDR3 size: 16 residues. The germline gives CDR1 SGHVS, CDR2 FNYEAQ. CDR3 loop: CASSLVTDLRSYEQYF. DNA for the CDR3: TGTGCCAGCAGCTTGGTGACGGACCTGAGGTCCTACGAGCAGTACTTC.

This clonotype has just a few counts. The V gene is TRBV20-1, the J gene TRBJ2-1; 8 nucleotides line up with TRBD2. Germline trimming cut 1 base from V and 3 bases from J; bases unmatched to any gene: 5. Germline V gives CDR1 DFQATT, CDR2 SNEGSKA (reference sequence). The CDR3 has 15 residues. CDR3 in amino acids: CSARVAGSDYNEQFF. The CDR3 DNA reads as TGCAGTGCTAGAGTAGCGGGATCTGACTACAATGAGCAGTTCTTC.

V and J are TRBV27 and TRBJ2-7, with D unclear. The CDR3 has 14 residues. Germline assignment: CDR1 MNHEY and CDR2 SMNVEV (reference sequence). Trimming stripped 1 base from V and 3 bases from J, with 10 bases between. CDR3 loop: CASSLLGRNYEQYF. The CDR3 DNA reads as TGTGCCAGCAGTTTATTAGGCAGAAACTACGAGCAGTACTTC.

This clonotype was detected only a few times. CDR3 amino acids: CASSPGSVGAGELFF. DNA of the CDR3: TGTGCCAGCAGCCCAGGGTCGGTAGGAGCCGGGGAGCTGTTTTTT. V gene TRBV7-9 combines with J gene TRBJ2-2; tentatively, D is TRBD1 (5 bases). Germline V CDR1 and CDR2: SEHNR, FQNEAQ (reference sequence). This CDR3 is built from 15 residues. Trimming took 5 bases from V and 6 from J, leaving 16 bases between them.

CDR3 in DNA: TGTGCCAGCAGGCCTGGGGGAAACTATGGCTACACCTTC. Its translation: CASRPGGNYGYTF. V and J are TRBV7-9 and TRBJ1-2, with TRBD1 as a possible D gene (5 bases). This CDR3 is 13 amino acids long. The V gene lost 6 bases and the J gene lost 2 bases, with 10 bases spanning the gap. Germline V gene sequence: CDR1 SEHNR, CDR2 FQNEAQ (reference sequence).

The CDR3, as DNA: TGTGCCAGCAGGGCTAGCGGGGGAGAGACCCAGTACTTC. Protein: CASRASGGETQYF. This rearrangement joins TRBV7-8 to TRBJ2-5, with 10 nucleotides matching TRBD2. Germline lookup yields CDR1 SGHVS and CDR2 FQNEAQ. V was clipped by 6 bases and J by 4 bases; unmatched bases: 2. The CDR3 sequence is 13 residues long.

This clonotype was seen repeatedly, ten times or more. The chain combines TRBV6-1 with TRBJ2-3, with D tentatively TRBD2 (6 bases). From germline, CDR1 is MNHNS and CDR2 SASEGT. Trimming cost V 4 bases and J 0 bases, with 14 bases left between them. CDR3 size: 16 residues. The CDR3 DNA reads as TGTGCCAGCAGTGCCGGGACTCTTGCTAGCACAGATACGCAGTATTTT. This translates into CASSAGTLASTDTQYF.

This clonotype was found a few times. The V call is TRBV28, the J call TRBJ1-2; 9 bases fit TRBD1. Looked up from germline, CDR1 is MDHEN and CDR2 is SYDVKM. The junction had 10 bases not matched to a gene; V was cut back by 5 bases and J by 6 bases. The CDR3 spans 15 residues. The CDR3 DNA follows: TGTGCCAGCAGTGTAGCGGGACAGGGACGAAATGGCTACACCTTC. It specifies CASSVAGQGRNGYTF.

This chain uses TRBV20-1 with TRBJ1-3; D unclear. The V end lost 3 bases, the J end lost 6 bases, and 6 bases lay between the germline ends. The CDR3 spans 11 residues. Germline lookup yields CDR1 DFQATT and CDR2 SNEGSKA (reference sequence). CDR3 sequence: CSARAQNTIYF. The CDR3 DNA reads as TGCAGTGCTAGGGCACAAAACACCATATATTTT.

V usage is TRBV30 and J usage is TRBJ2-6; D remains unclear. The CDR3 has 12 amino acids. Germline V gene lookup returns CDR1 GTSNPN and CDR2 SVGIG (reference sequence). V lost 1 base and J lost 3, with 1 base in between. The CDR3 DNA reads TGTGCCTGGAGTGGTGGGGCCAACGTCCTGACTTTC. Residues: CAWSGGANVLTF.

The V call is TRBV27, the J call TRBJ1-4; D gene unclear. Germline V gene sequence: CDR1 MNHEY, CDR2 SMNVEV (reference sequence). The V and J ends lost 4 bases and 0 bases respectively, with 12 bases between them. The CDR3 totals 16 residues. CDR3 nucleotides: TGTGCCAGCAGTTCGGGCGTCACAACAACTAATGAAAAACTGTTTTTT. Protein product: CASSSGVTTTNEKLFF.

The chain employs TRBV5-6 and TRBJ2-7; D is possibly TRBD1 (6 bases). The V end lost 6 bases, the J end lost 0 bases, and 13 bases lay between the germline ends. The CDR3 has 14 residues. Germline values: CDR1 SGHDT, CDR2 YYEEEE. CDR3 amino acids: CASTRGGSSYEQYF. The CDR3, as DNA: TGTGCCAGCACCCGAGGGGGTAGCTCCTACGAGCAGTACTTC.

The chain has TRBV4-1 and TRBJ2-7, with 9 bases identical to TRBD1. Germline V gene data show CDR1 as MGHRA and CDR2 as YSYEKL. J lost 1 base, V lost 1 base, and 20 bases had no gene match. There are 21 residues in the CDR3. CDR3 nucleotides: TGCGCCAGCAGCCAAGCCCGTGTCGGGACAGGGTCAGATTGGTGGTCCTACGAGCAGTACTTC. It encodes CASSQARVGTGSDWWSYEQYF.

Written as DNA, the CDR3 is TGTGCCAGCAGCGTCTCCGGGACAGTAGGCAATGAGCAGTTCTTC. Translating it yields CASSVSGTVGNEQFF. J is TRBJ2-1 and V is TRBV9, with 7 bases identical to TRBD1. The CDR3 spans 15 residues. With V trimmed by 2 bases and J by 6 bases, 8 bases remained unmatched. Germline values: CDR1 SGDLS, CDR2 YYNGEE.

This rearrangement joins TRBV5-1 to TRBJ2-5; D call uncertain. V was shortened by 0 bases and J by 5 bases, with 11 bases between the two germline ends. The CDR3 totals 14 residues. Germline V gene sequence: CDR1 SGHRS, CDR2 YFSETQ. The CDR3 here is CASSLGPVEETQYF. The CDR3 DNA sequence: TGCGCCAGCAGCTTGGGGCCGGTAGAGGAGACCCAGTACTTC.

This clonotype was seen many times. In DNA form, the CDR3 reads TGTGCCAGCAGCTTCTCCTACGAGCAGTACTTC. Encoded protein: CASSFSYEQYF. This chain uses TRBV7-2 with TRBJ2-7, with D unresolved. Germline values: CDR1 SGHTA, CDR2 FQGNSA. The CDR3 has 11 residues. V was trimmed by 3 bases and J by 0 bases, leaving 0 bases between them.

This clonotype was observed at least ten times. The rearrangement links TRBV20-1 to TRBJ2-3; D not resolved. The germline V gene has CDR1 DFQATT and CDR2 SNEGSKA (reference sequence). CDR3 length: 13 residues. V lost 6 bases and J lost 2, with 12 bases in between. The CDR3 is CSAQRVATDTQYF. For the CDR3, the DNA is TGCAGTGCCCAACGCGTAGCCACAGATACGCAGTATTTT.

This clonotype turned up a few times. J is TRBJ1-1 and V is TRBV30; no definite D call. This CDR3 comprises 14 residues. V shed 2 bases and J shed 1 base, with 11 bases lying between them. Germline values: CDR1 GTSNPN, CDR2 SVGIG (reference sequence). The CDR3: CAWSPGRRNTEAFF. The CDR3 DNA reads TGTGCCTGGAGTCCCGGACGGAGGAACACTGAAGCTTTCTTT.

As DNA, the CDR3 is TGTGCCATCAGTGAGTCGCGGGGCTCTGGAAACACCATATATTTT. Its translation is CAISESRGSGNTIYF. The chain joins TRBV10-3 to TRBJ1-3, with D hard to call. The CDR3 spans 15 residues. The V gene lost 0 bases and the J gene lost 0 bases, with 6 bases spanning the gap. CDR1 and CDR2 from the germline V gene are ENHRY and SYGVKD.

This clonotype was counted ten times or more. The V and J genes are TRBV5-1 and TRBJ2-1, with D unclear. Looked up from germline, CDR1 is SGHRS and CDR2 is YFSETQ. Trimming cost V 0 bases and J 7 bases, with 8 bases left between them. This CDR3 region has 13 residues. The CDR3 sequence: CASSLGASNEQFF. The CDR3 DNA sequence: TGCGCCAGCAGCTTGGGAGCTAGTAATGAGCAGTTCTTC.

This clonotype occurred a few times. The chain employs TRBV4-2 and TRBJ2-3; 7 nucleotides align to TRBD2. This CDR3 is 11 amino acids long. Germline CDR1 is LGHNA and CDR2 is YNFKEQ. Trimming took 6 bases from V and 7 from J; bases not matched to a gene: 1. The CDR3 loop is CASRAGYTQYF. Written as DNA, the CDR3 is TGTGCCAGCAGAGCGGGGTATACGCAGTATTTT.